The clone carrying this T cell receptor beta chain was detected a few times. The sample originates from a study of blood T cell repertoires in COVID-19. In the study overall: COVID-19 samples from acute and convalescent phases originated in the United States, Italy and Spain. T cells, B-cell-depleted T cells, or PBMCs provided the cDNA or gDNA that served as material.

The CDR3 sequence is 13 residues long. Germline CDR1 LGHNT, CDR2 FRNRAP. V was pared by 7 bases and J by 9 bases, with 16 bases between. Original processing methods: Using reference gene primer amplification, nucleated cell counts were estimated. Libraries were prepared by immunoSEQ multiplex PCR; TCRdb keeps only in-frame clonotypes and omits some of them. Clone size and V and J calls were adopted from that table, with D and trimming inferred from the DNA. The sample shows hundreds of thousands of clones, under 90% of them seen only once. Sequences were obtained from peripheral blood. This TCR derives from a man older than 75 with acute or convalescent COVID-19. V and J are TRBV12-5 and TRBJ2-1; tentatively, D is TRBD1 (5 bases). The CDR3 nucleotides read TGTGCTAGTGTCCTGGAGTGGGGCGTTGAGCAGTTCTTC. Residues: CASVLEWGVEQFF.